A selection of T cell receptor beta chains follows, all from one sample in a study of CD8 T cells in Susac syndrome. MiXCR, applied by TCRdb to the immunoSEQ multiplex PCR reads, yields one record per CDR3 protein. Of under 200,000 distinct CDR3 sequences in the sample, 92% are singletons; the top ten hold 0.065% to 0.1%. Sequencing input: CD4+ T cells from PBMCs. The receptors derive from a human donor in good health. The CDR3 runs from the conserved cysteine through the conserved F or W. A D gene is named only where the DNA matches it firmly. Clone size is not always given. Where it is, it says once, few, many or a class for expanded clones.

TRBJ1-4,.,.,TRBV3-1,CASSEGWGKLFF,TGTGCCAGCAGCGAAGGGTGGGGAAAACTGTTTTTT
TRBJ1-3,.,.,TRBV9,CASSGDSAIYF,TGTGCCAGCAGCGGCGACTCTGCCATATATTTT
TRBJ2-1,TRBD2,.,TRBV7-2,CASSLQTSGGNEQFF,TGTGCCAGCAGCTTGCAGACTAGCGGGGGTAATGAGCAGTTCTTC
TRBJ1-1,TRBD1,.,TRBV20-1,CSASTPGRGRIPEAFF,TGCAGTGCTAGTACACCGGGCAGGGGGCGAATCCCAGAAGCTTTCTTT
TRBJ1-2,.,.,TRBV5-1,CASSLGTVDYGYTF,TGCGCCAGCAGCTTGGGGACGGTTGACTATGGCTACACCTTC
TRBJ2-1,.,.,TRBV2,CASGGMPNEQFF,TGTGCCAGCGGGGGGATGCCCAATGAGCAGTTCTTC
TRBJ2-5,TRBD1,.,TRBV7-3,CASSRRTGQETQYF,TGTGCCAGCAGCCGGAGGACAGGACAAGAGACCCAGTACTTC
TRBJ2-1,.,.,TRBV27,CASSTYGDNEQFF,TGTGCCAGCAGTACCTACGGGGACAATGAGCAGTTCTTC
TRBJ2-7,.,.,TRBV20-1,CSASALTDTYEQYF,TGCAGTGCTAGCGCACTGACAGACACCTACGAGCAGTACTTC
TRBJ1-1,.,.,TRBV9,CASSSRTGNTEAFF,TGTGCCAGCAGCTCAAGGACGGGGAACACTGAAGCTTTCTTT
TRBJ2-5,.,.,TRBV29-1,CSVAGGQETQYF,TGCAGCGTTGCCGGGGGCCAGGAGACCCAGTACTTC
TRBJ1-5,TRBD1,.,TRBV2,CASSDLGQGDHF,TGTGCCAGCAGTGATCTTGGACAGGGGGATCATTTT
TRBJ1-1,.,.,TRBV18,CASSTSLNTEAFF,TGTGCCAGCTCTACAAGTTTGAACACTGAAGCTTTCTTT
TRBJ2-5,.,.,TRBV6-2/TRBV6-3,CASSYSINAGETQYF,TGTGCCAGCAGTTACTCGATAAATGCAGGAGAGACCCAGTACTTC
TRBJ2-4,.,.,TRBV5-1,CASSPRTSNIQYF,TGCGCCAGCAGCCCCAGGACCTCTAACATTCAGTACTTC
TRBJ2-1,TRBD2,.,TRBV28,CASSEASGRAMNEQFF,TGTGCCAGCAGCGAGGCCAGCGGGAGGGCCATGAATGAGCAGTTCTTC
TRBJ1-4,.,.,TRBV10-1,CASSELRGVNEKLFF,TGCGCCAGCAGTGAGTTGAGAGGAGTGAATGAAAAACTGTTTTTT
TRBJ2-3,TRBD1,.,TRBV20-1,CSASPGQGRDTQYF,TGCAGTGCTTCCCCCGGACAGGGCCGAGATACGCAGTATTTT
TRBJ2-5,.,once,TRBV20-1,CSARDPLGGETQYF,TGCAGTGCTAGAGACCCGTTAGGGGGAGAGACCCAGTACTTC
TRBJ2-7,.,.,TRBV9,CASSVASRSPEQYF,TGTGCCAGCAGCGTAGCTTCCAGGTCCCCAGAGCAGTACTTC
TRBJ2-7,.,.,TRBV2,CASSEIDHEQYF,TGTGCCAGCAGTGAAATCGACCACGAGCAGTACTTC
TRBJ2-7,.,.,TRBV6-5,CASSAQGSHEQYF,TGTGCCAGCAGTGCACAGGGATCCCACGAGCAGTACTTC
TRBJ1-6,TRBD1,.,TRBV30,CAWSRLQGMGNSPLHF,TGTGCCTGGAGTCGACTACAGGGGATGGGGAATTCACCCCTCCACTTT
TRBJ1-2,.,.,TRBV19,CASRHLGTTDGDYGYTF,TGTGCCAGTAGACACCTCGGGACCACCGATGGCGACTATGGCTACACCTTC
TRBJ2-7,.,.,TRBV3-1,CASSQELGREQYF,TGTGCCAGCAGCCAAGAATTAGGGCGCGAGCAGTACTTC
TRBJ2-2,TRBD2,.,TRBV6-2/TRBV6-3,CASSYSRPRGGHTGELFF,TGTGCCAGCAGTTACTCGAGGCCGCGGGGGGGCCACACCGGGGAGCTGTTTTTT
TRBJ2-7,.,.,TRBV12-3/TRBV12-4,CASSLNSVRGRQYF,TGTGCCAGCAGTTTAAACAGCGTTCGGGGGCGTCAGTACTTC
TRBJ2-2,.,.,TRBV19,CASSIMRTNTGELFF,TGTGCCAGTAGTATTATGCGGACGAACACCGGGGAGCTGTTTTTT
TRBJ2-5,TRBD2,.,TRBV18,CASSPLAGAQETQYF,TGTGCCAGCTCACCCCTAGCGGGAGCGCAAGAGACCCAGTACTTC
TRBJ2-5,.,.,TRBV20-1,CSARLGLETQYF,TGCAGTGCTAGGCTCGGGCTAGAGACCCAGTACTTC
TRBJ2-2,.,.,TRBV12-3/TRBV12-4,CASSLVTITGELFF,TGTGCCAGCAGTTTGGTCACGATCACCGGGGAGCTGTTTTTT
TRBJ2-5,.,once,TRBV6-6,CASSPEGGRGETQYF,TGTGCCAGCAGTCCCGAGGGGGGGCGCGGAGAGACCCAGTACTTC
TRBJ1-1,.,.,TRBV5-1,CASSLGRGENTEAFF,TGCGCCAGCAGCTTGGGCAGGGGTGAGAACACTGAAGCTTTCTTT
TRBJ2-6,.,.,TRBV28,CATSNSGVSGANVLTF,TGTGCCACCTCGAACTCCGGGGTCTCTGGGGCCAACGTCCTGACTTTC
TRBJ2-3,.,.,TRBV6-1,CASSDSLSTDTQYF,TGTGCCAGCAGTGATTCGCTGAGCACAGATACGCAGTATTTT
TRBJ2-1,.,.,TRBV24-1,CATSVGGNEQFF,TGTGCCACCAGTGTAGGCGGCAATGAGCAGTTCTTC
TRBJ2-7,.,.,TRBV5-1,CASSPRDGDTYEQYF,TGCGCCAGCAGCCCCCGGGACGGGGACACCTACGAGCAGTACTTC
TRBJ2-3,TRBD2,.,TRBV4-3,CASSQDGLAGYTQYF,TGCGCCAGCAGCCAAGACGGACTAGCGGGGTATACGCAGTATTTT
TRBJ2-3,.,.,TRBV2,CASSDALATSTDTQYF,TGTGCCAGCAGTGATGCCCTAGCTACTAGCACAGATACGCAGTATTTT
TRBJ2-7,.,few,TRBV12-3/TRBV12-4,CASSTSYEQYF,TGTGCCAGCAGTACCTCCTACGAGCAGTACTTC
TRBJ2-7,TRBD2,.,TRBV7-9,CASSPLAGGRNEQYF,TGTGCCAGCAGCCCACTAGCGGGAGGGCGAAACGAGCAGTACTTC
TRBJ2-5,.,.,TRBV27,CASSWGIQETQYF,TGTGCCAGCAGTTGGGGGATCCAAGAGACCCAGTACTTC
TRBJ2-7,.,.,TRBV2,CASSELGQYF,TGTGCCAGCAGTGAGTTAGGGCAGTACTTC
TRBJ2-2,.,.,TRBV5-4,CASTTQRGLGNTGELFF,TGTGCCAGCACCACCCAACGGGGGCTTGGGAACACCGGGGAGCTGTTTTTT
TRBJ1-6,.,few,TRBV6-5,CASRASYNSPLHF,TGTGCCAGCAGGGCGTCCTATAATTCACCCCTCCACTTT
TRBJ2-3,.,.,TRBV18,CASSPPGRKSTDTQYF,TGTGCCAGCTCACCACCGGGACGGAAGAGCACAGATACGCAGTATTTT
TRBJ2-5,TRBD1,.,TRBV14,CASSLRTGWETQYF,TGTGCCAGCAGCCTACGGACAGGGTGGGAGACCCAGTACTTC
TRBJ2-5,TRBD2,.,TRBV4-1,CASSQGGLAGEETQYF,TGCGCCAGCAGCCAAGGGGGACTAGCGGGAGAAGAGACCCAGTACTTC
TRBJ2-3,.,.,TRBV6-5,CASSYPRGATSTDTQYF,TGTGCCAGCAGTTACCCCCGGGGGGCAACTAGCACAGATACGCAGTATTTT
TRBJ2-7,TRBD1,.,TRBV19,CASSMTDRGSSYEQYF,TGTGCCAGTAGTATGACCGACAGGGGAAGCTCCTACGAGCAGTACTTC
TRBJ2-7,.,once,TRBV4-3,CASSQARNVVGRLSYEQYF,TGCGCCAGCAGCCAAGCAAGGAACGTGGTAGGCAGACTCTCCTACGAGCAGTACTTC
TRBJ2-2,TRBD1,.,TRBV6-5,CASSYNSEGGNTGELFF,TGTGCCAGCAGTTACAATTCGGAAGGGGGCAACACCGGGGAGCTGTTTTTT
TRBJ2-4,.,.,TRBV3-1,CASSQEWGGRSGKNIQYF,TGTGCCAGCAGCCAAGAATGGGGGGGCCGTTCGGGCAAAAACATTCAGTACTTC
TRBJ2-3,TRBD2,.,TRBV10-3,CAISPHTSGSTTDTQYF,TGTGCCATCAGCCCCCACACTAGCGGGAGTACCACAGATACGCAGTATTTT
TRBJ1-1,.,.,TRBV6-5,CASSSAGDANTEAFF,TGTGCCAGCAGTTCCGCGGGGGACGCGAACACTGAAGCTTTCTTT
TRBJ1-5,TRBD1,.,TRBV2,CASSGPGQINQPQHF,TGTGCCAGCTCCGGACCGGGACAGATTAATCAGCCCCAGCATTTT
TRBJ2-2,.,.,TRBV10-3,CAISLEGEGTGELFF,TGTGCCATCAGTTTGGAGGGAGAAGGTACCGGGGAGCTGTTTTTT
TRBJ2-3,.,.,TRBV14,CASSLSISTDTQYF,TGTGCCAGCAGCCTTAGCATAAGCACAGATACGCAGTATTTT
TRBJ2-7,.,.,TRBV19,CASSIRLAGSTYEQYF,TGTGCCAGTAGTATCCGATTGGCAGGATCGACCTACGAGCAGTACTTC
TRBJ2-3,.,.,TRBV30,CAWSVSGPGTQYF,TGTGCCTGGAGTGTAAGCGGGCCGGGTACGCAGTATTTT